This T cell receptor (beta chain) is from a study of blood T cell repertoires in COVID-19. Libraries were prepared by immunoSEQ multiplex PCR; TCRdb keeps only in-frame clonotypes and omits some of them. The sample includes fewer than 300,000 clones, roughly 86% of them seen just once. What was sequenced was peripheral blood. This TCR came from a middle-aged man who had recovered from COVID-19.

DNA of the CDR3: TGTGCCAGCAGTCACACCGGAACAGTATATAGCAATCAGCCCCAGCATTTT. Residues: CASSHTGTVYSNQPQHF. The rearrangement joins TRBV6-6 to TRBJ1-5; D remains ambiguous. The CDR3 extends over 17 amino acids. The ends were cut back, 5 bases at V and 0 bases at J, with 17 bases in the middle. Germline CDR1 MNHNY, CDR2 SVGAGI (reference sequence).